This passage covers 29 T cell receptor beta chains from one sample sequenced in a study of blood T cells in healthy people across ages. Sample-barcoded 5' priming and a J-beta primer mix drove a second PCR of about 7 to 12 cycles. TCRdb fed the 5' RACE reads into MiXCR, producing one record per CDR3 protein. The sample carries around 280,000 distinct CDR3 sequences, 27% recorded once. The sequencing sample was made of blood. The receptors stem from a woman aged 70 to 79 in good health.

The chain combines TRBV5-1 with TRBJ2-7; no definite D call. V lost 3 bases, J lost 0 bases, and 13 bases lay in between. Germline assignment: CDR1 SGHRS and CDR2 YFSETQ. The CDR3 sequence is 15 residues long. The CDR3 spells CASSSTAHSSYEQYF. In nucleotides, the CDR3 is TGCGCCAGCAGCTCCACGGCCCACAGCTCCTACGAGCAGTACTTC.

V usage is TRBV4-1 and J usage is TRBJ2-3, with a weak D call TRBD1 (7 bases). The germline V and J ends were trimmed by 3 bases and 10 bases, with 14 bases remaining between them. This CDR3 contains 13 residues. Germline CDR1 and CDR2: MGHRA and YSYEKL. The CDR3 reads CASSQITGEAQYF. The CDR3 region has the DNA TGCGCCAGCAGCCAGATAACAGGGGAGGCGCAGTATTTT.

The chain joins TRBV7-2 to TRBJ2-7; D may be TRBD2 (6 bases). V was trimmed by 0 bases and J by 5 bases, leaving 14 bases between them. Germline assignment: CDR1 SGHTA and CDR2 FQGNSA. The CDR3 is made up of 15 amino acids. CDR3 sequence (DNA): TGTGCCAGCAGCTTAGCGGGAGGAATCTATGACGAGCAGTACTTC. Translating gives CASSLAGGIYDEQYF. Drawing the rest from reference TRBV7-2 and TRBJ2-7, the complete variable domain is GAGVSQSPSNKVTEKGKDVELRCDPISGHTALYWYRQSLGQGLEFLIYFQGNSAPDKSGLPSDRFSAERTGGSVSTLTIQRTQQEDSAVYLCASSLAGGIYDEQYFGPGTRLTVT.

The DNA for the CDR3 is TGCGCCAGCAGCCCCAGAGGCGGGAGGGGCATAACTGAAGCTTTCTTT. Amino acid sequence: CASSPRGGRGITEAFF. The genes are TRBV4-1 and TRBJ1-1; D may be TRBD1 (5 bases). V lost 4 bases to trimming and J lost 5 bases, with 20 bases between them. The germline V gene has CDR1 MGHRA and CDR2 YSYEKL. There are 16 residues in the CDR3.

This chain connects TRBV7-9 to TRBJ2-5; D is uncertain. CDR3 length: 16 amino acids. CDR1 and CDR2 (germline): SEHNR, FQNEAQ (reference sequence). V was shortened by 7 bases and J by 4 bases, with 22 bases between the two germline ends. This CDR3 is CASNPFLGFSGETQYF. The CDR3 nucleotides read TGTGCCAGCAACCCATTCCTGGGCTTCTCGGGAGAGACCCAGTACTTC.

Here the CDR3 DNA reads TGCGCCAGCAGCTTGGCTGGGGTCCAAGAGACCCAGTACTTC. Translating gives CASSLAGVQETQYF. This rearrangement joins TRBV5-1 to TRBJ2-5; D is undetermined. The CDR3 covers 14 residues. Germline V gene data show CDR1 as SGHRS and CDR2 as YFSETQ. V was clipped by 0 bases and J by 1 base, with 7 bases between them.

This clonotype has a handful of counts. The chain couples TRBV5-1 to TRBJ2-6; D gene unclear. Germline V gives CDR1 SGHRS, CDR2 YFSETQ. The CDR3 loop spans 15 amino acids. V dropped 6 bases and J dropped 0 bases, with 10 bases sitting between them. The CDR3 loop reads CASKNEHSGANVLTF. The CDR3 coding sequence is TGCGCCAGCAAGAACGAGCACTCTGGGGCCAACGTCCTGACTTTC.

There are many counts of this clonotype. The chain is built from TRBV28 and TRBJ2-7; D unresolved. The CDR3 sequence is 12 residues long. Deletions cut 5 bases from V and 7 bases from J, with 12 bases between. Germline V gene lookup returns CDR1 MDHEN and CDR2 SYDVKM. CDR3 in DNA: TGTGCCAGCAGTGGAACCGTGGGAGAGCAGTACTTC. This codes for CASSGTVGEQYF.

The chain carries TRBV12-3 or TRBV12-4 and TRBJ2-4; the D gene is possibly TRBD1 (6 bases). Trimming left V 7 bases short and J 0 bases short, with 13 bases between. There are 15 residues in the CDR3. CDR3 DNA sequence: TGTGCCAGCACCGGACAGATACTAGCCAAAAACATTCAGTACTTC. Translation: CASTGQILAKNIQYF.

V and J are TRBV14 and TRBJ2-5, with D hard to call. V gave up 5 bases and J gave up 7 bases, with 17 bases separating them. Germline CDR1 and CDR2: SGHDN and FVKESK. The CDR3 consists of 14 residues. In DNA, the CDR3 is TGTGCCAGCAGCTCGAGACCCGCCTTAGGGACCCAGTACTTC. This translates into CASSSRPALGTQYF.

This clonotype was recorded once. The rearrangement uses TRBV5-1 and TRBJ2-5; weak D call: TRBD2 (5 bases). From germline, CDR1 is SGHRS and CDR2 YFSETQ. The CDR3 is 14 amino acids. V lost 4 bases and J lost 1, with 11 bases in between. As DNA, the CDR3 is TGCGCCAGCAGCGCCGGACTGACCCAAGAGACCCAGTACTTC. Amino acid sequence: CASSAGLTQETQYF.

This clonotype was seen a handful of times. V usage is TRBV6-1 and J usage is TRBJ2-5, with TRBD1 matching 9 bases. The end of the DNA is better explained by TRBJ2-1, so the J call may be wrong. This CDR3 has 16 residues. Germline-derived CDR1 and CDR2 are MNHNS and SASEGT. CDR3 loop: CASSPGRGQGNNEQFF. The CDR3 nucleotides read TGTGCCAGCAGCCCTGGCCGGGGACAGGGAAACAATGAGCAGTTCTTC.

The chain has TRBV14 and TRBJ2-5; a weak D match, TRBD1 (6 bases). The J call may be incorrect, as the DNA end agrees better with TRBJ2-7. The CDR3 totals 14 residues. Looked up from germline, CDR1 is SGHDN and CDR2 is FVKESK. CDR3 coding DNA: TGTGCCAGCAGCCAACGGGACAACTACTACGAGCAGTACTTC. This translates into CASSQRDNYYEQYF.

With respect to this clonotype: At one end, the junction sequence differs from germline, possibly due to a read error. V and J are TRBV3-1 and TRBJ2-1; 10 bases agree with TRBD2. This CDR3 region has 13 residues. Germline V CDR1 and CDR2: LGHDT, YNNKEL (reference sequence). Here the CDR3 DNA reads TGTGCCAGCAGCCAAGAGGCACTAGCGGGACGATACTTC. Its protein product is CASSQEALAGRYF.

The rearrangement uses TRBV7-6 and TRBJ2-2; TRBD2 matches 8 bases. The V gene end was trimmed by 4 bases and the J gene end by 2 bases; junction bases not matched to a gene: 9. The CDR3 runs to 17 residues. Germline loops: CDR1 SGHVS, CDR2 FNYEAQ. The CDR3 loop reads CASSSSGTRPNTGELFF. CDR3 coding DNA: TGTGCCAGCAGCTCCTCCGGGACTAGACCAAACACCGGGGAGCTGTTTTTT.

The rearrangement uses TRBV29-1 and TRBJ2-7, with 7 bases that match TRBD2. Germline assignment: CDR1 SQVTM and CDR2 ANQGSEA. CDR3 length equals 12 residues. Trimming removed 8 bases from V and 1 base from J; junction bases left unmatched: 5. CDR3 DNA: TGCAGCTGGAGCGGGGATTCCTACGAGCAGTACTTC. Translation: CSWSGDSYEQYF.

Only a few counts were recorded for this clonotype. The chain combines TRBV5-1 with TRBJ1-5; D perhaps matches TRBD1 (6 bases). Germline lookup yields CDR1 SGHRS and CDR2 YFSETQ. The CDR3 spans 14 residues. With 4 bases removed from V and 7 bases from J, the gap between germline ends came to 15 bases. This chain's CDR3 is CASSEDSLGQPQHF. CDR3 DNA sequence: TGCGCCAGCAGCGAGGACAGCCTCGGGCAGCCCCAGCATTTT.

This clonotype has a handful of counts. The rearrangement joins TRBV7-8 to TRBJ2-5; D is possibly TRBD2 (6 bases). The assigned J gene may be wrong: the sequence end matches TRBJ2-7 better. CDR1 SGHVS and CDR2 FQNEAQ come from the germline V gene. There are 14 residues in the CDR3. The CDR3: CASVGRDPPYEQYF. CDR3 nucleotides: TGTGCCAGCGTTGGGCGGGATCCCCCTTACGAGCAGTACTTC.

V and J are TRBV4-1 and TRBJ2-7; D tentatively fits TRBD1 or TRBD2 (5 bases each). This CDR3 contains 15 residues. Per germline, CDR1 MGHRA and CDR2 YSYEKL. V lost 4 bases and J 4 bases, leaving 17 bases between the germline ends. The DNA of the CDR3 is TGCGCCAGCAGCCCTCCCGGACGAGGGGTGTACGAGCAGTACTTC. Its translation: CASSPPGRGVYEQYF.

There are a few counts of this clonotype. The J gene is TRBJ2-7, the V gene TRBV12-3 or TRBV12-4, with D maybe TRBD2 (5 bases). Trimming pared 4 bases from V and 0 bases from J, leaving 16 bases between. The length of the CDR3 is 16 residues. The CDR3 protein is CASSWALGEVSYEQYF. Written as DNA, the CDR3 is TGTGCCAGCAGTTGGGCACTAGGAGAAGTCTCCTACGAGCAGTACTTC.

This chain connects TRBV2 to TRBJ1-2; 7 nucleotides agree with TRBD1. The germline V gene encodes CDR1 SNHLY and CDR2 FYNNEI. This CDR3 is 15 amino acids long. The junction had 9 bases not matched to a gene; V was cut back by 8 bases and J by 0 bases. The CDR3 coding sequence is TGTGCCAGCCTTCCGGGACAGAGCCCTAACTATGGCTACACCTTC. Protein: CASLPGQSPNYGYTF.

The chain joins TRBV20-1 to TRBJ1-1; D gene uncertain. Germline V gives CDR1 DFQATT, CDR2 SNEGSKA (reference sequence). The CDR3 extends over 12 amino acids. V dropped 3 bases and J dropped 1 base, with 6 bases sitting between them. CDR3 sequence: CSASTGNTEAFF. CDR3 sequence (DNA): TGCAGTGCTAGTACCGGGAACACTGAAGCTTTCTTT.

This clonotype qualifies as medium-sized. V and J are TRBV2 and TRBJ2-1; tentatively, D is TRBD2 (5 bases). Between the trimmed V and J ends, which lost 3 bases and 2 bases, there was a span of 14 bases. Germline lookup yields CDR1 SNHLY and CDR2 FYNNEI. The CDR3 runs 16 residues. The CDR3 reads CASSELAPGTYNEQFF. DNA for the CDR3: TGTGCCAGCAGTGAGCTAGCCCCCGGAACCTACAATGAGCAGTTCTTC. The whole variable domain, remainder taken from reference TRBV2 and TRBJ2-1, is EPEVTQTPSHQVTQMGQEVILRCVPISNHLYFYWYRQILGQKVEFLVSFYNNEISEKSEIFDDQFSVERPDGSNFTLKIRSTKLEDSAMYFCASSELAPGTYNEQFFGPGTRLTVL.

The chain links TRBV20-1 to TRBJ1-4, with 8 bases matching TRBD1. This CDR3 spans 17 amino acids. With V trimmed by 5 bases and J by 9 bases, 20 bases remained unmatched. Germline CDR1 DFQATT, CDR2 SNEGSKA (reference sequence). The CDR3 DNA sequence: TGCAGTGCTCCAAGTGGCGCAGGGGGCGCAGTACGGCAAAAACTGTTTTTT. Its translation: CSAPSGAGGAVRQKLFF.

This chain connects TRBV6-2 or TRBV6-3 to TRBJ2-7; no clear D gene. The V gene lost 8 bases and the J gene lost 0 bases, with 14 bases spanning the gap. The CDR3 extends over 14 amino acids. The germline CDR1 and CDR2 sequences are MNHEY and SVGEGT. The CDR3 DNA reads as TGTGCCAGCGACGTCTCGCCTTTCTCCTACGAGCAGTACTTC. Residues: CASDVSPFSYEQYF.

The rearrangement links TRBV7-8 to TRBJ2-2; D might be TRBD1 (5 bases). V lost 5 bases, J lost 1 base, and 17 bases lay in between. The CDR3 consists of 17 residues. Germline values: CDR1 SGHVS, CDR2 FQNEAQ. The DNA for the CDR3 is TGTGCCAGCAGCCCAATTCAGGGTGCGGTGAACACCGGGGAGCTGTTTTTT. This translates into CASSPIQGAVNTGELFF.

The chain uses TRBV28 and TRBJ1-5; 9 nucleotides align to TRBD1. Germline lookup yields CDR1 MDHEN and CDR2 SYDVKM. J lost 0 bases, V lost 5 bases, and 8 bases had no gene match. The CDR3 consists of 17 residues. CDR3 in DNA: TGTGCCAGCAGTCGGACAGGGGCCGTGAATAGCAATCAGCCCCAGCATTTT. It encodes CASSRTGAVNSNQPQHF. The variable domain in full, with the rest retrieved from reference TRBV28 and TRBJ1-5, is DVKVTQSSRYLVKRTGEKVFLECVQDMDHENMFWYRQDPGLGLRLIYFSYDVKMKEKGDIPEGYSVSREKKERFSLILESASTNQTSMYLCASSRTGAVNSNQPQHFGDGTRLSIL.

This clonotype has only a few counts. This chain uses TRBV3-1 with TRBJ2-5; perhaps TRBD1 as D (5 bases). V lost 1 base to trimming and J lost 13 bases, with 13 bases between them. CDR1 LGHDT and CDR2 YNNKEL come from the germline V gene (reference sequence). This CDR3 comprises 12 residues. The CDR3, as DNA: TGTGCCAGCAGCCAAGGCGACAGACAGATGTACTTC. Translated, it gives CASSQGDRQMYF.

The rearrangement links TRBV9 to TRBJ1-1; no firm D call. The V gene lost 1 base and the J gene lost 3 bases, with 13 bases spanning the gap. The CDR3 runs 15 residues. CDR1 is SGDLS, CDR2 YYNGEE, per germline. The CDR3 reads CASSVTGGQHTEAFF. As DNA, the CDR3 is TGTGCCAGCAGCGTAACTGGCGGCCAGCACACTGAAGCTTTCTTT.